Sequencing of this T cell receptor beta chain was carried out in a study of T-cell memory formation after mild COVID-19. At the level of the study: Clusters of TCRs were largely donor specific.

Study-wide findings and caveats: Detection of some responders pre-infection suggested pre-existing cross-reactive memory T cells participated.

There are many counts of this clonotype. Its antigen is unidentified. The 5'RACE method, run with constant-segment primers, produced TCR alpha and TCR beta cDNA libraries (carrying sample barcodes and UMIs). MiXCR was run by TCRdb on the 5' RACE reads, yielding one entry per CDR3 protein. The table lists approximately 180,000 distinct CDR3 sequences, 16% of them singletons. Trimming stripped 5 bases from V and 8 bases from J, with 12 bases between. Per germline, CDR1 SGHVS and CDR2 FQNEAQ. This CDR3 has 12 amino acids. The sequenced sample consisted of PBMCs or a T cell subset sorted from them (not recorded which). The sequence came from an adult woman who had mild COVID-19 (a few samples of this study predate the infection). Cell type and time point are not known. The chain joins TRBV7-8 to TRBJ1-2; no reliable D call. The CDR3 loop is CASSGRIGGYTF. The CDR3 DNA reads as TGTGCCAGCAGCGGGAGGATCGGAGGCTACACCTTC.